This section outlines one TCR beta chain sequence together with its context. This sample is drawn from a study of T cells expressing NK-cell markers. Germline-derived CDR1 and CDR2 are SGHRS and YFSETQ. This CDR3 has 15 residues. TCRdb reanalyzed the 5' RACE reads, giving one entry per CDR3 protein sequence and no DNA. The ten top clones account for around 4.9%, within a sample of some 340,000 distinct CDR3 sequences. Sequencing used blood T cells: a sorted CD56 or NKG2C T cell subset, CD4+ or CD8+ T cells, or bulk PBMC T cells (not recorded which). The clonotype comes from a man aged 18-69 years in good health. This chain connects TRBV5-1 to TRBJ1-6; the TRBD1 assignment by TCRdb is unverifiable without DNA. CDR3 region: CASSVERGPNSPLHF.